This T cell receptor (beta chain) was captured in a study of T-cell memory formation after mild COVID-19. This clonotype was recorded many times. The V segment lost 4 bases and the J segment 7 bases; nucleotides outside the gene matches: 7. This CDR3 spans 14 amino acids. CDR1 SNHLY and CDR2 FYNNEI come from the germline V gene. TCRdb fed the 5' RACE reads into MiXCR, producing one record per CDR3 protein. The sample lists fewer than 450,000 distinct CDR3 sequences, around 21% occurring once. V and J are TRBV2 and TRBJ2-1; 7 nucleotides line up with TRBD2. The sequencing input was PBMCs or a T cell subset sorted from them (not recorded which). This TCR derives from an adult woman who had mild COVID-19 (a few samples of this study predate the infection). Cell type and time point are not known. The CDR3 nucleotides are TGTGCCAGCAGTGTCATGGGGGGGAAGAATGAGCAGTTCTTC. The encoded protein is CASSVMGGKNEQFF.